These 3 T cell receptor beta chains originate from one sample sequenced in a study of cytomegalovirus exposure and HLA in healthy donors. PCR used 60 Vbeta primers and 13 Jbeta primers. TCRdb keeps only in-frame clones here, not all; method: immunoSEQ multiplex PCR. The sample includes approximately 190,000 clones. Sequences were obtained from PBMCs. These receptors originate from a man aged 25 to 45 in good health and CMV-seronegative.

The rearrangement uses TRBV6-1 and TRBJ1-1, with D perhaps matching TRBD1 (5 bases). CDR1 is MNHNS, CDR2 SASEGT, per germline. Trimming cost V 5 bases and J 1 base, with 11 bases left between them. This CDR3 has 14 residues. DNA for the CDR3: TGTGCCAGCAGTTATGGGGGGAGGAACACTGAAGCTTTCTTT. This translates into CASSYGGRNTEAFF.

The rearrangement uses TRBV6-1 and TRBJ1-5; D ambiguous. Germline loops: CDR1 MNHNS, CDR2 SASEGT. With 11 bases removed from V and 1 base from J, the gap between germline ends came to 15 bases. The CDR3 extends over 14 amino acids. The CDR3 coding sequence is TGTGCCGGAGCAGTCGACCCGAGCAATCAGCCCCAGCATTTT. Translated: CAGAVDPSNQPQHF.

The CDR3 DNA sequence: TGTGCCAGCAGCTCTACAGGGTTGGAGATGAGTTCACCCCTCCACTTT. Translated, it gives CASSSTGLEMSSPLHF. The chain recombines TRBV7-9 with TRBJ1-6; D may be TRBD1 (6 bases). The CDR3 length is 16 residues. Germline V CDR1 and CDR2: SEHNR, FQNEAQ (reference sequence). The ends were cut back, 4 bases at V and 9 bases at J, with 19 bases in the middle.